These 16 T cell receptor beta chains share one sample of origin, sequenced in a study of CD8 T cells in ankylosing spondylitis. From the 5' RACE reads, TCRdb called clonotypes with MiXCR, one entry per CDR3 protein. The sample holds 300,000 to 350,000 distinct CDR3 sequences, about 9.9% seen once. Specimen: blood, either unsorted or a sorted T cell fraction (not recorded which). Receptor source: a female donor with ankylosing spondylitis or in good health (not recorded which).

This clonotype has ten or more counts. The chain is built from TRBV20-1 and TRBJ2-4, with D perhaps matching TRBD1 or TRBD2 (5 bases each). The CDR3 covers 13 residues. The V end was cut by 3 bases, the J end by 3 bases, with 9 bases between. Germline V gene sequence: CDR1 DFQATT, CDR2 SNEGSKA (reference sequence). The CDR3 coding sequence is TGCAGTGCTAGCGGGGCGGGCAAAAACATTCAGTACTTC. Protein product: CSASGAGKNIQYF.

This clonotype came up many times. The chain carries TRBV20-1 and TRBJ1-2; possibly TRBD1 for D (6 bases). Between the trimmed V and J ends, which lost 6 bases and 3 bases, there was a span of 20 bases. This CDR3 region has 15 residues. Germline V gives CDR1 DFQATT, CDR2 SNEGSKA (reference sequence). CDR3 sequence: CSANIRDTGYYGYTF. CDR3 sequence (DNA): TGCAGTGCCAACATCCGGGACACTGGCTACTATGGCTACACCTTC.

There are a few counts of this clonotype. The chain employs TRBV18 and TRBJ1-2; tentatively, D is TRBD1 (5 bases). Trimming left V 3 bases short and J 3 bases short, with 11 bases between. CDR1 KGHSH and CDR2 LQKENI come from the germline V gene. This CDR3 is 14 amino acids long. CDR3 protein: CASSPEGAYYGYTF. In DNA, the CDR3 is TGTGCCAGCTCACCGGAAGGGGCTTACTATGGCTACACCTTC. The complete variable domain, with remaining parts taken from reference TRBV18 and TRBJ1-2, reads NAGVMQNPRHLVRRRGQEARLRCSPMKGHSHVYWYRQLPEEGLKFMVYLQKENIIDESGMPKERFSAEFPKEGPSILRIQQVVRGDSAAYFCASSPEGAYYGYTFGSGTRLTVV.

This clonotype was observed a few times. V and J are TRBV12-3 or TRBV12-4 and TRBJ1-5, with 7 bases lining up with TRBD1. The V gene end was trimmed by 3 bases and the J gene end by 0 bases; junction bases not matched to a gene: 8. CDR3 length equals 17 residues. The CDR3 loop reads CASSLGRGGYSNQPQHF. Here the CDR3 DNA reads TGTGCCAGCAGTTTGGGCAGGGGGGGTTATAGCAATCAGCCCCAGCATTTT.

This clonotype has a handful of counts. This chain joins TRBV27 and TRBJ2-2, with D tentatively TRBD2 (6 bases). Deletions cut 6 bases from V and 7 bases from J, with 27 bases between. The CDR3 is 18 residues long. Germline CDR1 reads MNHEY; CDR2 reads SMNVEV (reference sequence). CDR3 protein: CASSPLVRVGGASGELFF. For the CDR3, the DNA is TGTGCCAGCAGCCCGCTCGTGAGGGTCGGCGGGGCGAGCGGGGAGCTGTTTTTT.

This clonotype has only a few counts. The chain is built from TRBV20-1 and TRBJ2-1, with 7 bases matching TRBD2. The J segment lost 0 bases and the V segment lost 5 bases, leaving 4 bases of the junction unmatched. Looked up from germline, CDR1 is DFQATT and CDR2 is SNEGSKA (reference sequence). CDR3 size: 14 residues. The CDR3 here is CSAVRDYSYNEQFF. In nucleotides, the CDR3 is TGCAGTGCTGTCCGGGACTACTCCTACAATGAGCAGTTCTTC.

This chain connects TRBV5-8 to TRBJ1-1; TRBD1 aligns across 8 bases. The CDR3 length is 17 residues. The junction had 14 bases not matched to a gene; V was cut back by 7 bases and J by 0 bases. The germline V gene has CDR1 SGHTS and CDR2 YDEGEE. DNA of the CDR3: TGTGCCAGCTCCTCCGAGAGGACAGGGCGGGTGAACACTGAAGCTTTCTTT. Protein product: CASSSERTGRVNTEAFF.

Details on this clonotype: A read error is possible here, since a much larger clone lies one base away. V and J are TRBV5-5 and TRBJ2-1, with D uncertain. Germline-derived CDR1 and CDR2 are SGHKS and YYEKEE (reference sequence). This CDR3 is 15 amino acids long. This CDR3 reads CASSLYLSSYNEQLF. Here the CDR3 DNA reads TGTGCCAGCAGCTTGTACTTAAGCTCCTACAATGAGCAGCTCTTC.

This clonotype was observed a handful of times. The gene calls are TRBV5-1 and TRBJ1-3; 7 bases are a match to TRBD1. CDR1 is SGHRS and CDR2 is YFSETQ in the germline V gene. J gave up 6 bases and V 0 bases, and 3 bases lay outside the gene matches. CDR3 length: 14 amino acids. CDR3 residues: CASSLVGGENTIYF. The CDR3, as DNA: TGCGCCAGCAGCTTGGTAGGGGGCGAAAACACCATATATTTT.

This clonotype was seen many times. This chain uses TRBV28 with TRBJ2-3; D ambiguous. Deletions cut 4 bases from V and 2 bases from J, with 16 bases between. Germline lookup yields CDR1 MDHEN and CDR2 SYDVKM. The CDR3 contains 16 residues. CDR3 protein: CASSSARFKHTDTQYF. The CDR3 region has the DNA TGTGCCAGCAGTTCGGCTAGATTCAAACACACAGATACGCAGTATTTT.

Ten or more counts support this clonotype. The V call is TRBV5-5, the J call TRBJ2-1; D is unclear. The V and J ends lost 0 bases and 7 bases respectively, with 14 bases between them. The length of the CDR3 is 15 residues. Looked up from germline, CDR1 is SGHKS and CDR2 is YYEKEE (reference sequence). The CDR3 DNA is TGTGCCAGCAGCTTGGAGGGCTCCCGGGTGAATGAGCAGTTCTTC. Amino acids: CASSLEGSRVNEQFF.

The rearrangement joins TRBV7-6 to TRBJ2-6, with D perhaps TRBD1 (5 bases). Germline V gene sequence: CDR1 SGHVS, CDR2 FNYEAQ. Trimming took off 2 bases at V and 4 bases at J, with 12 bases between the two ends. There are 16 residues in the CDR3. The CDR3 here is CASSLKAGAGANVLTF. The DNA of the CDR3 is TGTGCCAGCAGCTTAAAGGCTGGGGCCGGGGCCAACGTCCTGACTTTC.

This clonotype was observed many times. The chain recombines TRBV18 with TRBJ2-7, with D tentatively TRBD1 or TRBD2 (5 bases each). V lost 0 bases and J 3 bases, leaving 12 bases between the germline ends. This CDR3 spans 15 amino acids. Germline-derived CDR1 and CDR2 are KGHSH and LQKENI. The CDR3 protein is CASSPPGRPNYEQYF. CDR3 DNA sequence: TGTGCCAGCTCACCACCGGGACGGCCAAACTACGAGCAGTACTTC.

This clonotype occurred many times. The chain uses TRBV5-6 and TRBJ2-5; 12 positions agree with TRBD2. Trimming at V came to 2 bases and at J to 1 base, leaving 12 bases not matched to a gene. From germline, CDR1 is SGHDT and CDR2 YYEEEE. The CDR3 is 19 amino acids. CDR3 region: CASSLRRAASGRAQETQYF. In nucleotides, the CDR3 is TGTGCCAGCAGCTTACGCCGAGCAGCTAGCGGGAGGGCCCAAGAGACCCAGTACTTC.

In this sample, this clonotype turned up many times. The chain uses TRBV11-2 and TRBJ2-3; a possible D gene is TRBD2 (5 bases). Between the trimmed V and J ends, which lost 2 bases and 1 base, there was a span of 7 bases. This CDR3 comprises 14 residues. Germline-derived CDR1 and CDR2 are SGHAT and FQNNGV. CDR3 sequence (DNA): TGTGCCAGCAGCTTAAACGGGGGCACAGATACGCAGTATTTT. This sequence encodes CASSLNGGTDTQYF.

The sample holds many counts of this clonotype. The chain combines TRBV5-1 with TRBJ1-1, with no clear D. CDR1 is SGHRS, CDR2 YFSETQ, per germline. The V gene lost 4 bases and the J gene lost 3 bases, with 16 bases spanning the gap. The CDR3 length is 15 residues. This chain's CDR3 is CASSPGPGRDTEAFF. In DNA form, the CDR3 reads TGCGCCAGCAGCCCAGGACCGGGAAGGGACACTGAAGCTTTCTTT.